This T cell receptor (beta chain) emerged from a study of blood T cell repertoires in COVID-19. Study at large: Specimens from acute and convalescent COVID-19 originated in the United States, Italy and Spain. T cells, B-cell-depleted T cells, or PBMCs supplied cDNA or gDNA.

The authors' processing: Estimation of nucleated cell counts was performed using reference gene primer amplification. Profiling relied on immunoSEQ multiplex PCR, and the TCRdb table lists in-frame clones only, not all of them. V, J and clone size derive from that table, while D and trimming were established from the DNA sequence. The data contain roughly 200,000 clones, approximately 86% of them singletons. The specimen sequenced was peripheral blood. This clonotype was sampled from a woman aged 25 to 39 with active or convalescent COVID-19.

The CDR3 DNA sequence: TGCGCCAGCACCGTGGACAGCTTGAACACTGAAGCTTTCTTT. Protein sequence: CASTVDSLNTEAFF. J is TRBJ1-1 and V is TRBV10-2; a possible D gene is TRBD1 (6 bases). Trimming cost V 7 bases and J 0 bases, with 12 bases left between them. The CDR3 runs to 14 residues. Germline loops: CDR1 WSHSY, CDR2 SAAADI.